This T cell receptor beta chain was found in a study of T cells in Graves' hyperthyroidism and ophthalmopathy. As for the study in general: The authors collected peripheral blood at initial diagnosis, before any treatment.

Study-wide results and limits: The blood repertoire included most of the expanded thyroid clonotypes above 0.001.

The table lists this clonotype with many counts. Its antigen remains unknown. Per the germline V gene, CDR1 is MDHEN and CDR2 is SYDVKM. There are 16 residues in the CDR3. V was pared by 3 bases and J by 0 bases, with 12 bases between. There were TCR beta CDR3 regions amplified from RNA transcripts. TCR CDR3 underwent first-round RT-PCR with the HTBI primer set. TCRdb analysed the multiplex PCR reads with MiXCR anew, one entry per CDR3 protein. The sample lists 300,000 to 450,000 distinct CDR3 sequences; less than 15% were seen once. The sequence derives from a man aged 25 to 40 with Graves' hyperthyroidism that later progressed to Graves' ophthalmopathy. The source material was blood. The chain is built from TRBV28 and TRBJ1-3; D is uncertain. Here the CDR3 DNA reads TGTGCCAGCAGTTTCCGGTCCTCTCTCTCTGGAAACACCATATATTTT. Its protein is CASSFRSSLSGNTIYF.